The next 21 T cell receptor beta chains were all read from a single sample in a study of blood T cell repertoires in COVID-19. This table comes from immunoSEQ multiplex PCR, and its TCRdb copy is limited to in-frame clones, with some not included. The data show roughly 50,000 clones, with 80% to 90% seen just once and around 18% held by the top ten. The sample taken for sequencing was peripheral blood. The receptors here all came from a human donor in a cohort sampled during active COVID-19.

This clone was seen a handful of times. CDR3 nucleotide sequence: TGCGCCAGCAGCCAAGATCATGGACAGGGGGTTTTCTACGAGCAGTACTTC. Protein sequence: CASSQDHGQGVFYEQYF. This chain connects TRBV4-1 to TRBJ2-7, with TRBD1 matching 10 bases. The CDR3 is made up of 17 amino acids. V lost 0 bases to trimming and J lost 3 bases; unmatched junction nucleotides: 8. Germline CDR1 reads MGHRA; CDR2 reads YSYEKL.

This chain connects TRBV19 to TRBJ1-4; 10 bases are a match to TRBD1. The germline CDR1 and CDR2 sequences are LNHDA and SQIVND (reference sequence). The junction had 4 bases not matched to a gene; V was cut back by 3 bases and J by 6 bases. This CDR3 is 15 amino acids long. The CDR3 spells CASSILTGGHEKLFF. CDR3 sequence (DNA): TGTGCCAGTAGTATCCTGACAGGGGGCCATGAAAAACTGTTTTTT.

This clone was seen once. The chain is built from TRBV19 and TRBJ2-5, with TRBD2 identical over 8 bases. The ends lost 3 bases at V and 5 bases at J; junction bases unmatched: 11. Germline V gene lookup returns CDR1 LNHDA and CDR2 SQIVND (reference sequence). This CDR3 has 16 residues. CDR3 protein: CASSISGGGPGETQYF. The DNA for the CDR3 is TGTGCCAGTAGTATTAGTGGCGGGGGGCCAGGGGAGACCCAGTACTTC.

The V gene is TRBV7-2, the J gene TRBJ1-2; tentative D call: TRBD1 (6 bases). The CDR3 loop spans 14 amino acids. V was cut by 5 bases and J by 2 bases, with 12 bases left in between. CDR1 and CDR2 (germline): SGHTA, FQGNSA. CDR3 region: CASSGRDNNYGYTF. CDR3 DNA: TGTGCCAGCAGCGGTCGGGACAACAACTATGGCTACACCTTC.

The chain employs TRBV2 and TRBJ2-2; no clear D. CDR3 length: 13 residues. The ends were cut back, 5 bases at V and 5 bases at J, with 9 bases in the middle. Germline V gene data show CDR1 as SNHLY and CDR2 as FYNNEI. The CDR3 sequence: CASSPINTGELFF. The CDR3, as DNA: TGTGCCAGCAGTCCTATAAATACCGGGGAGCTGTTTTTT.

The chain is built from TRBV6-5 and TRBJ2-3; D gene ambiguous. V lost 0 bases and J lost 2, with 9 bases in between. CDR3 length: 15 residues. Germline assignment: CDR1 MNHEY and CDR2 SVGAGI. The CDR3 nucleotides are TGTGCCAGCAGTTACTCGAATTACTACACAGATACGCAGTATTTT. It specifies CASSYSNYYTDTQYF.

This chain uses TRBV4-1 with TRBJ2-3; D may be TRBD1 (5 bases). Germline loops: CDR1 MGHRA, CDR2 YSYEKL. V lost 4 bases and J lost 1, with 15 bases in between. CDR3 length equals 16 residues. The CDR3 nucleotides read TGCGCCAGCAGCCTCGGGTGGGGCAGGGGCACAGATACGCAGTATTTT. This gives the protein CASSLGWGRGTDTQYF.

The V and J genes are TRBV14 and TRBJ1-2; 7 bases map to TRBD1. V shed 6 bases and J 8 bases; nucleotides not matched to a gene: 9. The CDR3 has 13 residues. Germline CDR1 is SGHDN and CDR2 is FVKESK. CDR3 coding DNA: TGTGCCAGCAGTCGGAGGACAGGAGGGGGCTACACCTTC. It specifies CASSRRTGGGYTF.

In this sample, this clone turned up a few times. This sequence joins TRBV11-3 and TRBJ2-1, with D perhaps TRBD2 (5 bases). Trimming removed 0 bases at V and 5 bases at J, with 11 bases between. The germline gives CDR1 SGHNT, CDR2 YENEEA. The CDR3 length is 15 residues. CDR3 loop: CASSLELGLDNEQFF. The CDR3, as DNA: TGTGCCAGCAGCTTAGAACTAGGTTTGGACAATGAGCAGTTCTTC.

This sequence joins TRBV27 and TRBJ2-7; 8 nucleotides align to TRBD2. The CDR3 loop spans 15 amino acids. CDR1 and CDR2 from the germline V gene are MNHEY and SMNVEV (reference sequence). Germline trimming cut 2 bases from V and 7 bases from J; bases unmatched to any gene: 10. CDR3 in amino acids: CASSLGGGPFGEQYF. DNA for the CDR3: TGTGCCAGCAGTTTAGGCGGGGGGCCCTTCGGGGAGCAGTACTTC.

The gene calls are TRBV7-2 and TRBJ2-3; D is perhaps TRBD2 (7 bases). The CDR3 is 15 amino acids. Trimming cost V 0 bases and J 1 base, with 8 bases left between them. CDR1 is SGHTA, CDR2 FQGNSA, per germline. The CDR3 sequence is CASSLAGGRTDTQYF. DNA of the CDR3: TGTGCCAGCAGCTTAGCGGGGGGGCGCACAGATACGCAGTATTTT.

This clone was seen just once. The V gene is TRBV9, the J gene TRBJ2-3; 11 nucleotides line up with TRBD2. The CDR3 is 17 residues long. The germline V gene has CDR1 SGDLS and CDR2 YYNGEE. V lost 0 bases and J lost 2; bases outside the gene matches: 5. The CDR3 sequence is CASSVGVSGGATDTQYF. CDR3 DNA sequence: TGTGCCAGCAGCGTAGGTGTTAGCGGGGGGGCCACAGATACGCAGTATTTT.

V usage is TRBV6-2 or TRBV6-3 and J usage is TRBJ2-5; TRBD1 is a possible D gene (7 bases). From germline, CDR1 is MNHEY and CDR2 SVGEGT. V was cut by 3 bases and J by 6 bases, with 26 bases left in between. The CDR3 covers 18 residues. CDR3 amino acids: CASSYRGAGQASPKTQYF. The DNA for the CDR3 is TGTGCCAGCAGTTATCGCGGGGCCGGACAGGCGTCGCCGAAGACCCAGTACTTC.

The chain recombines TRBV6-5 with TRBJ2-1; D remains unclear. The germline V gene has CDR1 MNHEY and CDR2 SVGAGI. V lost 2 bases and J 2 bases, leaving 10 bases between the germline ends. The CDR3 consists of 15 residues. The CDR3 DNA reads as TGTGCCAGCAGTTACGGCGGCCCAACCTACAATGAGCAGTTCTTC. Translation: CASSYGGPTYNEQFF.

The chain joins TRBV9 to TRBJ1-4; D is possibly TRBD1 (5 bases). This CDR3 has 15 residues. Between the trimmed V and J ends, which lost 0 bases and 5 bases, there was a span of 11 bases. Germline V gives CDR1 SGDLS, CDR2 YYNGEE. CDR3 loop: CASSVGAGRNEKLFF. The CDR3 DNA reads as TGTGCCAGCAGCGTAGGTGCAGGGCGGAATGAAAAACTGTTTTTT.

In this sample, this clone turned up once. The chain has TRBV28 and TRBJ1-4, with 7 bases aligning to TRBD1. CDR1 and CDR2 (germline): MDHEN, SYDVKM. This CDR3 has 15 residues. The V gene end was trimmed by 5 bases and the J gene end by 5 bases; junction bases not matched to a gene: 8. The CDR3 nucleotides are TGTGCCAGCAGTCGGGACAGCCTCGTAAATGAAAAACTGTTTTTT. Its protein product is CASSRDSLVNEKLFF.

This clone was observed once. The chain recombines TRBV7-2 with TRBJ2-2; maybe TRBD2 (7 bases). From germline, CDR1 is SGHTA and CDR2 FQGNSA. The CDR3 loop spans 16 amino acids. Trimming removed 1 base from V and 4 bases from J, with 13 bases in between. CDR3: CASSLEGGVTTGELFF. The CDR3 nucleotides are TGTGCCAGCAGCTTAGAGGGGGGGGTCACCACCGGGGAGCTGTTTTTT.

V usage is TRBV27 and J usage is TRBJ2-1; the match to TRBD2 covers 11 bases. The CDR3 has 16 amino acids. The germline gives CDR1 MNHEY, CDR2 SMNVEV (reference sequence). V lost 3 bases to trimming and J lost 10 bases; unmatched junction nucleotides: 11. The CDR3 DNA reads as TGTGCCAGCAGTTTTAAAGGGACTAGCGGCGGGGAGGAGCAGTTCTTC. Translation: CASSFKGTSGGEEQFF.

The rearrangement links TRBV5-6 to TRBJ1-5; D is undetermined. Germline lookup yields CDR1 SGHDT and CDR2 YYEEEE. The CDR3 covers 15 residues. Trimming stripped 0 bases from V and 5 bases from J, with 12 bases between. CDR3 in amino acids: CASSLGRRVDQPQHF. For the CDR3, the DNA is TGTGCCAGCAGCTTGGGTCGGAGGGTAGATCAGCCCCAGCATTTT.

The chain is built from TRBV10-3 and TRBJ1-1; tentative D call: TRBD1 (5 bases). Per the germline V gene, CDR1 is ENHRY and CDR2 is SYGVKD. V lost 8 bases and J 1 base, leaving 8 bases between the germline ends. This CDR3 has 12 amino acids. The CDR3 is CAIGARNTEAFF. As DNA, the CDR3 is TGTGCCATCGGGGCGCGGAACACTGAAGCTTTCTTT.

J is TRBJ1-5 and V is TRBV24-1; D call uncertain. This CDR3 spans 13 amino acids. V lost 7 bases and J lost 4, with 10 bases in between. The germline CDR1 and CDR2 sequences are KGHDR and SFDVKD. The CDR3 reads CATSGGENQPQHF. The CDR3 DNA reads TGTGCCACCAGCGGTGGGGAGAATCAGCCCCAGCATTTT.